The 10 T cell receptor beta chains presented below share a single source sample, sequenced in a study of CD8+ T cells in alopecia areata. TCR sequencing used cDNA made by reverse transcription of extracted RNA. The method was immunoSEQ multiplex PCR; TCRdb's version includes in-frame clones alone and lacks a portion of them. The sample has around 140,000 clones, roughly half seen once. The specimen comprised CD4+ T cells sorted from blood, sampled at week 0. The receptors were sampled from a human donor with alopecia areata.

The chain joins TRBV5-6 to TRBJ2-3; D is perhaps TRBD1 (6 bases). The CDR3 covers 14 residues. Germline assignment: CDR1 SGHDT and CDR2 YYEEEE. Trimming left V 2 bases short and J 2 bases short, with 9 bases between. The CDR3 loop reads CASSLGGPTDTQYF. The CDR3 coding sequence is TGTGCCAGCAGCTTAGGGGGACCCACAGATACGCAGTATTTT.

This clone was seen ten or more times. The CDR3 does not end in the conserved phenylalanine or tryptophan, so this is likely a read error. The DNA is omitted, as the CDR3 cannot be located on it reliably, and the CDR3 follows TCRdb's listing. The rearrangement joins TRBV28 to TRBJ2-3. The CDR3 has 12 residues if both end residues are counted. The germline V gene has CDR1 MDHEN and CDR2 SYDVKM. CDR3: CASSNRAYQSVL.

CDR3 sequence reads: CASSVVGTITGELFF. CDR3 bases: TGTGCCAGCAGCGTAGTAGGGACTATCACCGGGGAGCTGTTTTTT. The chain uses TRBV9 and TRBJ2-2; TRBD2 matches 7 bases. Germline V gene data show CDR1 as SGDLS and CDR2 as YYNGEE. The V gene end was trimmed by 0 bases and the J gene end by 4 bases; junction bases not matched to a gene: 3. This CDR3 spans 15 amino acids.

The chain joins TRBV5-1 to TRBJ2-2, with D tentatively TRBD2 (5 bases). The germline V and J ends were trimmed by 0 bases and 5 bases, with 11 bases remaining between them. Germline V gene sequence: CDR1 SGHRS, CDR2 YFSETQ. The CDR3 sequence is 15 residues long. Here the CDR3 reads CASSLAGSWTGELFF. CDR3 in DNA: TGCGCCAGCAGCTTGGCGGGGAGTTGGACCGGGGAGCTGTTTTTT.

The chain carries TRBV30 and TRBJ1-2, with 9 bases aligning to TRBD1. The CDR3 sequence is 18 residues long. CDR1 and CDR2 from the germline V gene are GTSNPN and SVGIG (reference sequence). V shed 1 base, J shed 7 bases, and the junction held 19 bases outside the gene matches. The DNA of the CDR3 is TGTGCCTGGAGTGACGCTCCCCTTCTACAGGGGGCTTATGGTGGCTACACCTTC. It translates to CAWSDAPLLQGAYGGYTF. Based on the CDR3 plus reference TRBV30 and TRBJ1-2, the full variable domain is SQTIHQWPATLVQPVGSPLSLECTVEGTSNPNLYWYRQAAGRGLQLLFYSVGIGQISSEVPQNLSASRPQDRQFILSSKKLLLSDSGFYLCAWSDAPLLQGAYGGYTFGSGTRLTVV.

This chain uses TRBV15 with TRBJ2-3; D is perhaps TRBD2 (5 bases). Germline-derived CDR1 and CDR2 are LNHNV and YYDKDF (reference sequence). V dropped 3 bases and J dropped 6 bases, with 13 bases sitting between them. CDR3 length equals 14 residues. This chain's CDR3 is CATSREDLSDTQYF. The CDR3 DNA follows: TGTGCCACCAGCAGGGAGGACTTGTCGGATACGCAGTATTTT.

The chain joins TRBV2 to TRBJ2-7; either TRBD1 or TRBD2 may fit D (6 bases each). CDR1 and CDR2 (germline): SNHLY, FYNNEI. Deletions cut 6 bases from V and 3 bases from J, with 18 bases between. This CDR3 has 15 residues. DNA of the CDR3: TGTGCCAGCAGGGGGGGCAGGGCTTCCTTCTACGAGCAGTACTTC. It codes for CASRGGRASFYEQYF.

V and J are TRBV15 and TRBJ2-7; either TRBD1 or TRBD2 may fit D (5 bases each). This CDR3 comprises 11 residues. The V gene lost 3 bases and the J gene lost 5 bases, with 5 bases spanning the gap. Germline V gene data show CDR1 as LNHNV and CDR2 as YYDKDF (reference sequence). CDR3 loop: CATSRGDEQYF. The CDR3 nucleotides read TGTGCCACCAGCAGGGGGGACGAGCAGTACTTC.

The chain uses TRBV15 and TRBJ2-7; D might be TRBD2 (5 bases). The CDR3 contains 11 residues. V shed 6 bases and J shed 5 bases, with 8 bases lying between them. The germline CDR1 and CDR2 sequences are LNHNV and YYDKDF (reference sequence). The CDR3 DNA is TGTGCCACCAGTACGGGGAACGAGCAGTACTTC. Translating gives CATSTGNEQYF.

The chain recombines TRBV18 with TRBJ1-2; D unresolved. Trimming pared 5 bases from V and 4 bases from J, leaving 14 bases between. The germline gives CDR1 KGHSH, CDR2 LQKENI. The CDR3 length is 14 residues. DNA of the CDR3: TGTGCCAGCTCAGCCCCCGGAGAGGTCTATGGCTACACCTTC. The encoded protein is CASSAPGEVYGYTF.